This T cell receptor beta chain was documented in a study of Ad26.COV2.S vaccination and SARS-CoV-2 variants. Treatment defined: over 15 received Ad26.COV2.S at low or high dose, single or two shots; about 5 received placebo; per-sample allocation not given. Sampling was performed 63 days after the first vaccine or placebo injection. The table came from immunoSEQ multiplex PCR; TCRdb's copy has only in-frame clones and leaves some out. The sample shows about 390,000 clones, roughly nine tenths of them seen only once. Trimming left V 2 bases short and J 5 bases short, with 17 bases between. The germline CDR1 and CDR2 sequences are SGHDT and YYEEEE. This CDR3 is built from 16 residues.

Sequenced material: peripheral blood, taken in a trial of Ad26.COV2.S vaccine versus placebo. The clonotype was recovered from a person between 18 and 59 years old who received the Ad26.COV2.S COVID-19 vaccine or a placebo. The V gene is TRBV5-6, the J gene TRBJ2-1; D might be TRBD1 (6 bases). The CDR3 coding sequence is TGTGCCAGCAGCTTCCTAGGGGGTGCAGTACACAATGAGCAGTTCTTC. Its translation is CASSFLGGAVHNEQFF.